These 13 T cell receptor beta chains share one sample of origin, sequenced in a study of T cells in Graves' hyperthyroidism and ophthalmopathy. Amplification of TCR beta CDR3 regions used RNA as the template. In the first-round RT-PCR of the TCR CDR3, the HTBI primer set was used. One entry per CDR3 protein results from TCRdb running MiXCR on the multiplex PCR reads. The sample lists around 570,000 distinct CDR3 sequences; 15% to 20% were seen once. The specimen was blood. The receptors come from a middle-aged man with Graves' ophthalmopathy.

The chain couples TRBV29-1 to TRBJ2-6; TRBD2 agrees at 7 bases. V was pared by 2 bases and J by 0 bases, with 7 bases of the junction left unmatched. Germline CDR1 is SQVTM and CDR2 is ANQGSEA. CDR3 length: 17 residues. The CDR3 bases are TGCAGCGTTGAATCCCGGGACTATCCCTCTGGGGCCAACGTCCTGACTTTC. Protein: CSVESRDYPSGANVLTF. Full variable domain (remainder filled in from reference TRBV29-1 and TRBJ2-6): SAVISQKPSRDICQRGTSLTIQCQVDSQVTMMFWYRQQPGQSLTLIATANQGSEATYESGFVIDKFPISRPNLTFSTLTVSNMSPEDSSIYLCSVESRDYPSGANVLTFGAGSRLTVL.

This clonotype was found many times. The J gene is TRBJ1-1, the V gene TRBV12-3 or TRBV12-4; TRBD1 might be the D (6 bases). This CDR3 contains 15 residues. The V gene lost 5 bases and the J gene lost 3 bases, with 16 bases spanning the gap. The CDR3 here is CASSGGPGVDTEAFF. Here the CDR3 DNA reads TGTGCCAGCAGTGGAGGCCCAGGGGTGGACACTGAAGCTTTCTTT.

Here the CDR3 reads CASWDSGEAFF. The CDR3 coding sequence is TGTGCCAGTTGGGACTCAGGTGAAGCTTTCTTT. This rearrangement joins TRBV28 to TRBJ1-1; possibly TRBD1 for D (5 bases). The CDR3 sequence is 11 residues long. CDR1 MDHEN and CDR2 SYDVKM come from the germline V gene. Trimming shortened V by 9 bases and J by 7 bases, and 12 bases separated the two germline ends.

The chain joins TRBV15 to TRBJ2-2; 7 bases map to TRBD2. CDR1 is LNHNV, CDR2 YYDKDF, per germline (reference sequence). The CDR3 has 14 residues. J gave up 4 bases and V 6 bases, and 5 bases lay outside the gene matches. For the CDR3, the DNA is TGTGCCACCAGTCGCGGGAGCACCACCGGGGAGCTGTTTTTT. Protein: CATSRGSTTGELFF.

This clonotype was recorded many times. The genes are TRBV20-1 and TRBJ1-2; no reliable D call. The germline V and J ends were trimmed by 6 bases and 5 bases, with 19 bases remaining between them. Per the germline V gene, CDR1 is DFQATT and CDR2 is SNEGSKA (reference sequence). This CDR3 comprises 14 residues. The CDR3 region is CSANAREKGYGYTF. The CDR3 nucleotides are TGCAGTGCAAATGCGAGGGAGAAAGGATATGGCTACACCTTC.

This clonotype was observed at least ten times. The chain carries TRBV20-1 and TRBJ2-1, with D possibly being TRBD2 (5 bases). V lost 4 bases and J lost 0, with 10 bases in between. The germline gives CDR1 DFQATT, CDR2 SNEGSKA (reference sequence). The CDR3 totals 14 residues. CDR3 bases: TGCAGTGCTACCGGACTGAGCTCCTACAATGAGCAGTTCTTC. Its protein is CSATGLSSYNEQFF.

This clonotype appeared many times. V usage is TRBV6-1 and J usage is TRBJ2-7, with D perhaps TRBD1 (5 bases). The length of the CDR3 is 13 residues. CDR1 is MNHNS and CDR2 is SASEGT in the germline V gene. V was clipped by 3 bases and J by 1 base, with 7 bases between them. CDR3 amino acids: CASSEDNSYEQYF. The DNA of the CDR3 is TGTGCCAGCAGTGAGGACAATTCCTACGAGCAGTACTTC.

This clonotype showed up many times. The J gene is TRBJ2-2, the V gene TRBV30, with 9 bases that match TRBD2. The CDR3 length is 15 residues. V was clipped by 0 bases and J by 5 bases; unmatched bases: 4. CDR1 and CDR2 (germline): GTSNPN, SVGIG (reference sequence). The CDR3 sequence: CAWSVLAGGTGELFF. In DNA form, the CDR3 reads TGTGCCTGGAGTGTACTTGCGGGAGGGACCGGGGAGCTGTTTTTT.

This clonotype was counted ten times or more. This rearrangement joins TRBV12-3 or TRBV12-4 to TRBJ1-5; tentative D call: TRBD1 (5 bases). The CDR3 consists of 16 residues. The V end was cut by 3 bases, the J end by 0 bases, with 12 bases between. CDR3 nucleotide sequence: TGTGCCAGCAGTTTCGGGGGGGTTCATAGCAATCAGCCCCAGCATTTT. Its translation: CASSFGGVHSNQPQHF.

This clonotype was counted between two and nine times. The chain carries TRBV7-9 and TRBJ2-5; the D is unclear. Germline V gene data show CDR1 as SEHNR and CDR2 as FQNEAQ (reference sequence). V dropped 4 bases and J dropped 4 bases, with 10 bases sitting between them. The CDR3 sequence is 13 residues long. The CDR3 here is CASSSRIGETQYF. CDR3 in DNA: TGTGCCAGCAGCTCTCGGATAGGAGAGACCCAGTACTTC.

This clonotype was seen repeatedly, ten times or more. The junction departs from germline at one end; a sequencing error may be responsible. The chain has TRBV5-1 and TRBJ2-7; D may correspond to TRBD1 or TRBD2 (5 bases each). The CDR3 has 13 residues. Germline values: CDR1 SGHRS, CDR2 YFSETQ. The CDR3 DNA reads as TGTGCCAGCAGCCCAGGGAGCTCCTACGAGCAGTACTTC. This codes for CASSPGSSYEQYF.

The chain recombines TRBV5-6 with TRBJ1-2; 8 bases line up with TRBD1. There are 16 residues in the CDR3. Germline values: CDR1 SGHDT, CDR2 YYEEEE. The V segment lost 9 bases and the J segment 2 bases; nucleotides outside the gene matches: 15. The CDR3 region is CATRGPLAGANYGYTF. The CDR3 DNA sequence: TGTGCCACCAGGGGGCCCCTTGCAGGGGCAAACTATGGCTACACCTTC.

This clonotype was counted at least ten times. This chain uses TRBV2 with TRBJ2-1; TRBD2 agrees at 10 bases. Germline values: CDR1 SNHLY, CDR2 FYNNEI. The length of the CDR3 is 13 residues. The V and J ends lost 8 bases and 5 bases, in that order; junction bases with no gene match: 3. The CDR3, as DNA: TGTGCCAGCCAGCGGGGGGGTAACAATGAGCAGTTCTTC. Amino acid sequence: CASQRGGNNEQFF.